This T cell receptor (beta chain) was identified during a study of cytomegalovirus exposure and HLA in healthy donors listed by TCRdb under 2017. Background for the entire study: An earlier analysis of some 620 of the donors reported 276 Gb of sequence data and 95 million to 120 million unique TCR beta sequences obtained from some 170 million T cells. The study used immunosequencing to profile the T cell repertoires of around 600 subjects and linked those repertoires to cytomegalovirus serostatus. The aim of the study was to test whether cataloging public T cell receptors could identify signatures of past pathogen exposure. In an earlier analysis of over 550 of the donors, high-throughput TCR beta sequencing was used to judge whether each TCR beta V gene segment behaved as functional or pseudogenic. An early release covering approximately 600 HLA-typed donors comprised roughly 300 gigabases of sequencing data and roughly 86 million unique TCR sequences. The genetic ancestry cluster associated with self-reported Caucasian donors included over 65% of the 350 to 500 genotyped donors. The number of typed donors differed by locus: roughly 629-640 for A, B, C, DRB1 and DQB1; 500 to 550 for DQA1; roughly 600 for DPA1; and about 450 for DPB1. In a later genetic analysis, genome-wide SNP genotypes for 398 of the 666 donors were used, and that subset was treated as a discovery cohort. HLA typing included class I and class II loci at four-digit resolution. Besides the first cohort of 550 to 750 subjects, a separate validation cohort made up of 120 different subjects was used. The study combined high-throughput TCR immunosequencing, statistical association of individual TCRs with disease status, and machine learning to predict cytomegalovirus infection status. Alongside the repertoire data, information on donor age, sex, ethnicity and CMV serostatus was compiled. All discovery cohort repertoires had been generated using a single sequencing platform. In a later analysis, previously published TCR beta repertoires from about 670 donors were re-analyzed and high-resolution HLA genotyping was added so that TCR occurrence patterns could be studied. Among 398 genotyped donors of the cohort, an average of about 240,000 unique TCR beta nucleotide sequences were sequenced per donor, roughly 18% of them non-productive. Four to six DR-DQ haplotypes were handled as single units for association and clustering because linkage in the cohort was strong. Rather than drawing on any new phenotypic data, the later analysis identified candidate immune exposures from TCR beta sequences and the way those sequences occurred across donors. General findings and caveats noted by the study authors: According to a later genetic analysis, donors in an Asian-associated ancestry cluster had fewer N-insertions in productive TCRs than the approximately 700-donor mean. A further reported finding was that TCR beta sequences accurately predicted the HLA-A and HLA-B alleles for most subjects in the first cohort. When HLA alleles, especially DR and DQ, strongly co-occurred, attributing TCR associations to individual alleles was difficult. Because counts were too low, seventeen rarely observed V segments, including chromosome 9 orphons, were left out of the earlier analysis of approximately 580 of the donors. The cohort was sequenced for TCR beta chains only, and without alpha or paired-chain data the features that could be detected were limited. A few of the identified cytomegalovirus-associated TCR beta chains were confirmed in vitro to be specific for cytomegalovirus antigens. In an earlier analysis of more than 450 of the donors, most TCR beta V segments were observed in productive rearrangements about 87% or about 30% of the time, broadly matching IMGT annotations. CMV serostatus was the only immune exposure information available for the cohort. In both the original and validation cohorts, the classifier was reported to diagnose cytomegalovirus status with high specificity and sensitivity. Correlated functional status among segregating V segments might reflect linkage disequilibrium, but an unknown experimental factor could not be ruled out. In a later analysis, HLA-associated TCR beta chains showed more clonal expansion and lower generation probabilities than non-associated chains that were equally common. According to a later analysis, most CMV-associated TCR beta chains appeared to be HLA-restricted, and the HLA associations seemed to be driven largely by CMV exposure. In a later analysis, about 16,000 TCR beta sequences were associated with specific HLA alleles at a false discovery rate of 0.05. Most TCR sequences were seen in very few donors, while some public TCRs were found in many individuals. Because the 87-base-pair reads could not distinguish some IMGT-functional V segments, including TRBV6-2 and TRBV6-3, those segments were excluded. HLA typing was unavailable for some donors at each locus, so association tests used only the typed subset. Presence/absence analyses assumed roughly uniform sequencing depth across donors, an assumption that may not hold. A cluster of highly shared sequence variants was judged likely to represent a technical artifact of the sequencing pipeline. The study listed approximately 150 TCR beta chains as associated with cytomegalovirus. A later analysis reported that several top co-occurrence clusters appeared linked to parvovirus B19, influenza, CMV and Epstein-Barr virus. According to the authors, the approach could potentially be generalized to other disease states and immunological phenotypes. A later analysis found that TCR association rates varied across HLA loci, with DRB1 alleles showing the most associated TCRs and HLA-C alleles the fewest. A later genetic analysis associated a missense DCLRE1C variant with V-gene and J-gene trimming of TCR beta chains, and an independent cohort replicated the association.

Comments on this clone: Its specific antigen is unknown. Base qualities are not recorded, but no much larger clone differs from it by a single base.

Libraries were made using the immunoSEQ multiplex PCR assay. For the multiplex PCR, a mixture combining 60 forward primers for TCR Vbeta segments and 13 reverse primers for TCR Jbeta segments was used. The CDR3 region of rearranged TCR beta genes was amplified from genomic DNA with a multiplex PCR assay. The amplified TCR beta libraries were sequenced on the Illumina HiSeq System as 87-base-pair reads. The original methods were these. In a later analysis, 77 million or so unique TCR beta chains were counted across the roughly 610 repertoires, and approximately 11 million of these chains were shared by at least two donors. A nearest-neighbor algorithm error-corrected the raw reads and collapsed the reads into unique sequences, merging closely related sequences to remove PCR and sequencing errors. CDR3 sequences were aligned to IMGT reference sequences to assign V, D and J gene segments. Each retained sequence needed at least a six-nucleotide match to both a V gene segment and a J gene segment. A rearrangement was called productive if the CDR3 had no stop codons and remained in frame with V and J, and every other rearrangement was called non-productive. Following IMGT convention, CDR3 was defined as the stretch from the second conserved V-encoded cysteine up to the conserved J-encoded phenylalanine. In an earlier analysis of more than 550 of the donors, sequences lacking an unambiguous match to a single V gene segment were excluded. In an earlier analysis of a few hundred of the donors, V segments were called functional above 56.7% productive rearrangements and were called segregating when the between-donor standard deviation exceeded 5%. A statistical classification framework was built for diagnosing cytomegalovirus status from the catalog of TCR beta chain sequences. A later analysis assigned V and J genes by comparing TCR nucleotide sequences with IMGT/GENE-DB human TR gene sequences. The TCRdist pipeline was used in a later analysis to assign CDR3 sequences and most-parsimonious VDJ recombination scenarios. In a later analysis, each TCR beta chain was defined by its CDR3 amino acid sequence together with its V-gene family, and reads without a unique V-gene family were excluded. As a way to deal with suspected cross-contamination and a sequencing artifact, a later analysis dropped 450 to 600 nucleotide sequences that were highly shared and had low generation probability. In a later analysis, a clonal expansion index for each public chain was calculated from normalized within-repertoire ranks of inferred template counts. In a later analysis, generation probabilities were computed using a VDJ recombination model fitted to out-of-frame rearrangements, and the results were checked against IGoR. In a later analysis, TCR-TCR, TCR-HLA and TCR-CMV co-occurrence was scored with hypergeometric tests, and a repertoire-size bias correction was applied to TCR pairs. A later analysis estimated false discovery rates by permuting HLA or CMV assignments 20 times. A later analysis grouped co-occurring TCRs with DBSCAN, adding TCRdist sequence similarity when clustering within HLA-allele-positive subsets. For co-occurrence clustering, repertoires with fewer than 30,000 or more than 120,000 public chains were excluded, along with 4 to 6 repertoires with anomalous nucleotide sharing. The immuneACCESS repertoire file appears here via TCRdb, limited to in-frame rearrangements. These files lack a portion of the clones; in checked studies, under half of the deficit traces to unresolved V genes, and the cause of the others is not known. The V and J calls and clone size are taken from that table; D and trimming were inferred from the DNA. The sample has 70,000 to 95,000 clones on record, over 75% of them singletons. The ten largest clones add up to approximately 2% of the sample.

The cohort comprised 666 healthy bone marrow donors. At the time of sampling, all cohort members were nominally healthy, though unrecorded immune exposures were likely present. The donor was CMV seronegative and was included in the group of about 400 seronegative cohort members. Each donor provided a peripheral blood sample, and peripheral blood mononuclear cells were used for TCR beta sequencing. Genomic DNA extraction from the blood cell samples was performed with the Qiagen DNeasy Blood Extraction Kit. The CDR3 contains 12 residues, cysteine and phenylalanine counted. Kept here is only the CDR3 DNA, which spans 36 bases and is read in frame from base 1. Relative to germline, V is missing 6 bases and J is missing 3 bases, with 1 base of the junction outside any gene match. CDR1 and CDR2 are read off the germline V gene (reference sequence) as LNHDA and SQIVND.

This TCR was recovered from a man aged 18-30 years in good health and CMV-seronegative. The chain couples TRBV19 to TRBJ1-2; TRBD1 lines up with 7 middle nucleotides. The specimen sequenced was PBMCs. CDR3 reads: CASRTGYYGYTF. The nucleotide sequence is given as TGTGCCAGTAGGACAGGGTACTATGGCTACACCTTC.